This T cell receptor (beta chain) was captured by sequencing in a study of beta chain features in type 1 diabetes. Study observations and caveats: Among patients with Type 1 diabetes, TCRB CDR3s were moderately but significantly shorter in every one of the four CD4+ subsets.

This clone was seen only a few times. Its target is not known. This CDR3 spans 15 amino acids. Germline values: CDR1 MNHEY, CDR2 SMNVEV (reference sequence). The J segment lost 3 bases and the V segment lost 3 bases, leaving 3 bases of the junction unmatched. Expressed TCRB transcripts got sequenced, as all isolated RNA was reverse transcribed. Repertoires were generated with immunoSEQ multiplex PCR, while TCRdb's copy carries only in-frame clones and drops some. Here the sample spans 600,000 to 700,000 clones, approximately 13% being singletons. The genes are TRBV27 and TRBJ2-7, with 12 nucleotides matching TRBD1. Sequenced input: naive CD4+ T cells from blood. This TCR was recovered from a man aged 30 to 39 with type 1 diabetes. The chain's CDR3 is CASSFGTGGLYEQYF. In DNA form, the CDR3 reads TGTGCCAGCAGTTTTGGGACAGGGGGCCTCTACGAGCAGTACTTC.